A single sample is the source of the 20 T cell receptor beta chains below, sequenced in a study of cytomegalovirus exposure and HLA in healthy donors. The primer mix had 60 Vbeta and 13 Jbeta primers. Clones were sequenced by immunoSEQ multiplex PCR, and TCRdb holds only the in-frame ones, with some missing. The sample contains some 120,000 clones, roughly 74% of which appear only once. The sequenced sample was PBMCs. The receptors come from a woman between 45 and 60 years old in good health and CMV-seropositive.

The chain joins TRBV4-1 to TRBJ1-2, with TRBD1 identical over 8 bases. V was pared by 0 bases and J by 8 bases, with 11 bases of the junction left unmatched. The germline CDR1 and CDR2 sequences are MGHRA and YSYEKL. The CDR3 has 16 amino acids. CDR3 sequence: CASSQDIGQGALGYTF. For the CDR3, the DNA is TGCGCCAGCAGCCAAGATATTGGGCAGGGGGCTTTAGGCTACACCTTC.

The chain recombines TRBV5-1 with TRBJ2-3; D is ambiguous. Trimming removed 0 bases from V and 2 bases from J, with 13 bases in between. The CDR3 length is 16 residues. Germline CDR1 SGHRS, CDR2 YFSETQ. The CDR3 nucleotides read TGCGCCAGCAGCTTGGCCCGACCCACTAACACAGATACGCAGTATTTT. Its translation is CASSLARPTNTDTQYF.

The J gene is TRBJ2-7, the V gene TRBV27; the match to TRBD2 covers 8 bases. Per the germline V gene, CDR1 is MNHEY and CDR2 is SMNVEV (reference sequence). The V and J ends lost 4 bases and 4 bases, in that order; junction bases with no gene match: 9. The CDR3 loop spans 15 amino acids. The CDR3 nucleotides are TGTGCCAGCAGTTATTTAACTAGCGGCCCGTACGAGCAGTACTTC. Translating it yields CASSYLTSGPYEQYF.

This chain links TRBV28 with TRBJ1-2, with D tentatively TRBD1 (6 bases). The CDR3 sequence is 12 residues long. With 7 bases removed from V and 8 bases from J, the gap between germline ends came to 14 bases. CDR1 and CDR2 from the germline V gene are MDHEN and SYDVKM. As DNA, the CDR3 is TGTGCCAGCACAAGGACAGATAGGGGCTACACCTTC. It translates to CASTRTDRGYTF.

Ten or more counts support this clone. Other DNA sequences of this sample code for an identical CDR3. The chain has TRBV7-9 and TRBJ1-3; 7 bases fit TRBD1. There are 15 residues in the CDR3. The V gene end was trimmed by 3 bases and the J gene end by 1 base; junction bases not matched to a gene: 3. In germline, CDR1 is SEHNR, CDR2 FQNEAQ (reference sequence). CDR3 DNA sequence: TGTGCCAGCAGCTTGCAACAGGGGTCTGGAAACACCATATATTTT. Protein sequence: CASSLQQGSGNTIYF.

The CDR3 here is CASSWGQGDSEQYF. CDR3 bases: TGCGCCAGCAGCTGGGGACAGGGCGACTCCGAGCAGTACTTC. The genes are TRBV5-1 and TRBJ2-7, with 9 bases matching TRBD1. V was clipped by 3 bases and J by 6 bases; unmatched bases: 7. Germline V gene data show CDR1 as SGHRS and CDR2 as YFSETQ. This CDR3 comprises 14 residues.

This clone was detected ten times or more. The chain recombines TRBV4-2 with TRBJ2-7; 15 bases are shared with TRBD2. With V trimmed by 6 bases and J by 4 bases, 13 bases remained unmatched. Per germline, CDR1 LGHNA and CDR2 YNFKEQ. This CDR3 is 18 amino acids long. The CDR3 region is CASSSSGLAGGAAYEQYF. In DNA, the CDR3 is TGTGCCAGCAGTTCCTCGGGACTAGCGGGGGGCGCGGCTTACGAGCAGTACTTC.

V is TRBV7-2 and J is TRBJ2-3, with D tentatively TRBD1 (6 bases). Germline assignment: CDR1 SGHTA and CDR2 FQGNSA. CDR3 length: 14 residues. V was trimmed by 5 bases and J by 4 bases, leaving 13 bases between them. The CDR3 DNA is TGTGCCAGCAGCCTAATCAGGGGATCAGATACGCAGTATTTT. Encoded protein: CASSLIRGSDTQYF.

This clone came up a few times. This chain links TRBV6-5 with TRBJ2-5, with TRBD1 identical over 10 bases. The J call could be wrong; TRBJ2-7 is a better fit for the DNA end. Germline CDR1 MNHEY, CDR2 SVGAGI. The CDR3 extends over 14 amino acids. The CDR3 spells CASSFPGQGYEQYF. For the CDR3, the DNA is TGTGCCAGCAGTTTTCCGGGACAGGGGTACGAGCAGTACTTC.

This clone was detected only once. The gene calls are TRBV21-1 and TRBJ2-6; the D call of TRBD2 is as the table states it, not checked on the DNA. TRBV21-1 is classified as a pseudogene. The CDR3 has 14 amino acids. Here the CDR3 DNA reads TGTGCCAGCAGCAAATGCGCTCCGGCCAACGTCCTGACTTTC. Translation gives CASSKCAPANVLTF.

The gene calls are TRBV7-9 and TRBJ2-6; the match to TRBD1 covers 7 bases. V gave up 4 bases and J gave up 4 bases; unmatched junction bases: 7. The CDR3 has 16 residues. Germline V gives CDR1 SEHNR, CDR2 FQNEAQ (reference sequence). The CDR3 bases are TGTGCCAGCAGCTATACAGGGGAAGACGGGGCCAACGTCCTGACTTTC. Amino acid sequence: CASSYTGEDGANVLTF.

The chain couples TRBV5-3 to TRBJ1-5, with a possible D match to TRBD1 (6 bases). TRBV5-3 is reported as an ORF; its role is uncertain. The CDR3 has 16 residues. V was clipped by 0 bases and J by 2 bases, with 12 bases between them. DNA for the CDR3: TGTGCCAGAAGCTTGGAACCAGGGGCGGGCAATCAGCCCCAGCATTTT. Residues: CARSLEPGAGNQPQHF.

V is TRBV7-2 and J is TRBJ1-3; D unresolved. Trimming shortened V by 1 base and J by 0 bases, and 10 bases separated the two germline ends. Germline V lookup: CDR1 SGHTA, CDR2 FQGNSA. This CDR3 has 16 residues. The CDR3 DNA reads as TGTGCCAGCAGCTTAGTGTTAGCCCGCTCTGGAAACACCATATATTTT. Amino acid sequence: CASSLVLARSGNTIYF.

The V call is TRBV10-3, the J call TRBJ2-5, with 8 positions matching TRBD1. The J segment lost 0 bases and the V segment lost 6 bases, leaving 6 bases of the junction unmatched. Germline V CDR1 and CDR2: ENHRY, SYGVKD. This CDR3 is 15 amino acids long. In nucleotides, the CDR3 is TGTGCCATCAGCGATGTACAGGGGGACCAAGAGACCCAGTACTTC. Amino acids: CAISDVQGDQETQYF.

This chain joins TRBV19 and TRBJ1-2; 9 bases line up with TRBD1. CDR3 length: 11 residues. The V and J ends lost 10 bases and 7 bases, in that order; junction bases with no gene match: 4. Germline CDR1 is LNHDA and CDR2 is SQIVND (reference sequence). The CDR3 sequence is CATGTGPGYTF. CDR3 nucleotides: TGTGCCACAGGGACAGGGCCTGGCTACACCTTC.

This clone has only a few counts. The chain uses TRBV30 and TRBJ1-3; D might be TRBD1 (6 bases). CDR1 and CDR2 (germline): GTSNPN, SVGIG (reference sequence). V dropped 3 bases and J dropped 4 bases, with 16 bases sitting between them. This CDR3 region has 15 residues. The CDR3, as DNA: TGTGCCTGGAGGGATACAGGGTTCGTAGGAAACACCATATATTTT. Translated, it gives CAWRDTGFVGNTIYF.

The V call is TRBV6-5, the J call TRBJ2-1, with TRBD1 matching over 11 bases. V was clipped by 4 bases and J by 8 bases; unmatched bases: 7. Looked up from germline, CDR1 is MNHEY and CDR2 is SVGAGI. This CDR3 has 15 amino acids. CDR3: CASSWGQGGLYEQFF. The CDR3 DNA sequence: TGTGCCAGCAGTTGGGGACAGGGGGGTCTTTATGAGCAGTTCTTC.

The CDR3 is CASSVGDRAGEKLFF. CDR3 coding DNA: TGTGCCAGCAGCGTAGGGGACAGGGCAGGGGAAAAACTGTTTTTT. The chain recombines TRBV9 with TRBJ1-4; 9 nucleotides line up with TRBD1. The germline V gene encodes CDR1 SGDLS and CDR2 YYNGEE. Unmatched junction bases numbered 5, after V lost 0 bases and J lost 8 bases. The CDR3 consists of 15 residues.

Here the CDR3 reads CASSLDRMQGAFF. The CDR3 DNA reads TGTGCCAGCAGCTTAGATCGCATGCAGGGAGCTTTCTTT. The gene calls are TRBV7-8 and TRBJ1-1; tentatively, D is TRBD1 (5 bases). The V gene's germline CDR1 is SGHVS and CDR2 FQNEAQ. The CDR3 is 13 amino acids. Trimming removed 1 base from V and 10 bases from J, with 13 bases in between.

The chain recombines TRBV7-2 with TRBJ2-6, with a weak D call TRBD1 (6 bases). This CDR3 comprises 19 residues. Trimming shortened V by 5 bases and J by 2 bases, and 22 bases separated the two germline ends. Germline lookup yields CDR1 SGHTA and CDR2 FQGNSA. The CDR3 DNA reads as TGTGCCAGCAGCCGTAGAAGCGTAAGCCGGACAGCTGGGGCCAACGTCCTGACTTTC. Translating gives CASSRRSVSRTAGANVLTF.